This T cell receptor (beta chain) was observed in a study of blood T cell repertoires in COVID-19. Study-level information: The United States, Italy and Spain were the sources of the acute and convalescent COVID-19 samples.

The protocol was immunoSEQ multiplex PCR, while the TCRdb copy is restricted to in-frame clones and leaves out a portion. Seen here are 200,000 to 250,000 clones, around 81% observed once, and the top ten hold less than 2.5%. This clone showed up just a few times. V was pared by 5 bases and J by 2 bases, with 2 bases of the junction left unmatched. The CDR3 length is 14 residues. CDR1 is MDHEN, CDR2 SYDVKM, per germline. The source is a woman aged 55-69 years with acute or convalescent COVID-19. The chain has TRBV28 and TRBJ2-7; 11 bases are shared with TRBD2. Sequenced sample: peripheral blood. CDR3 in DNA: TGTGCCAGCAGTCAACTAGCGGGGGCCTACGAGCAGTACTTC. Amino acids: CASSQLAGAYEQYF.